One and the same sample provided the 23 T cell receptor beta chains below, sequenced in a study of T cell repertoires in cytomegalovirus infection (dated by TCRdb to the late 2010s). TCRdb names Illumina HiSeq 1500 as the instrument used. TCRdb reran the public reads through fastp at Q25 and MiXCR, keeping productive beta chains. Identical CDR3 proteins give one entry, which carries the most common genes and DNA. This sample gives 200,000 to 300,000 distinct CDR3 sequences in total; approximately 15% of them show up just once. The ten largest clones represent roughly 8.9% of the sample. The source material was PBMCs. Receptors originate from a human donor in good health (CMV status not recorded). Some clones in this sample may be carry-over from other donors' samples.

This clonotype appeared a few times. This chain connects TRBV20-1 to TRBJ2-1; D is ambiguous. CDR1 and CDR2 from the germline V gene are DFQATT and SNEGSKA (reference sequence). This CDR3 region has 14 residues. V lost 1 base and J 8 bases, leaving 15 bases between the germline ends. This CDR3 is CSARGAERWYEQFF. For the CDR3, the DNA is TGCAGTGCTAGAGGGGCGGAACGATGGTATGAGCAGTTCTTC.

This clonotype was counted at least ten times. The V gene is TRBV7-2, the J gene TRBJ2-3, with D unclear. This CDR3 contains 13 residues. Looked up from germline, CDR1 is SGHTA and CDR2 is FQGNSA. Deletions cut 5 bases from V and 11 bases from J, with 17 bases between. The CDR3 DNA reads TGTGCCAGCAGCCCCCGGACGCCTGTAGGGCAGTATTTT. This gives the protein CASSPRTPVGQYF.

This clonotype was detected many times. The chain carries TRBV24-1 and TRBJ2-7; 9 bases match TRBD1. This CDR3 spans 16 amino acids. V trimming: 1 base; J trimming: 2 bases; junction bases outside the gene matches: 5. Germline V gives CDR1 KGHDR, CDR2 SFDVKD. CDR3 nucleotides: TGTGCCACCAGTGATTTATGGGACAGGGTCGCCTACGAGCAGTACTTC. Translated, it gives CATSDLWDRVAYEQYF.

This clonotype has at least ten counts. The chain uses TRBV7-2 and TRBJ2-3; D might be TRBD1 (6 bases). The CDR3 sequence is 17 residues long. V gave up 6 bases and J gave up 4 bases, with 23 bases separating them. Germline loops: CDR1 SGHTA, CDR2 FQGNSA. CDR3 protein: CASSNDFGGAEADTQYF. Here the CDR3 DNA reads TGTGCCAGCAGTAACGACTTTGGGGGCGCCGAGGCAGATACGCAGTATTTT. Full variable domain (rest looked up from reference TRBV7-2 and TRBJ2-3): GAGVSQSPSNKVTEKGKDVELRCDPISGHTALYWYRQSLGQGLEFLIYFQGNSAPDKSGLPSDRFSAERTGGSVSTLTIQRTQQEDSAVYLCASSNDFGGAEADTQYFGPGTRLTVL.

The chain combines TRBV13 with TRBJ2-1; possible D gene TRBD1, 6 bases. Germline-derived CDR1 and CDR2 are PRHDT and FYEKMQ (reference sequence). This CDR3 spans 15 amino acids. The ends were cut back, 2 bases at V and 4 bases at J, with 12 bases in the middle. CDR3 nucleotide sequence: TGTGCCAGCAGCTTACGGACAGCAAGATACAATGAGCAGTTCTTC. It translates to CASSLRTARYNEQFF.

This clonotype was seen ten or more times. This chain joins TRBV7-9 and TRBJ2-1; TRBD2 matches at 8 bases. This CDR3 has 17 residues. V lost 0 bases, J lost 4 bases, and 8 bases stayed unmatched. CDR1 and CDR2 (germline): SEHNR, FQNEAQ (reference sequence). The CDR3 DNA reads as TGTGCCAGCAGCTTAGCGAGAGCTAGCGGGCTTTACAATGAGCAGTTCTTC. The encoded protein is CASSLARASGLYNEQFF.

This clonotype was counted between two and nine times. J is TRBJ2-1 and V is TRBV20-1, with D tentatively TRBD1 (6 bases). Trimming removed 7 bases at V and 0 bases at J, with 10 bases between. Germline V CDR1 and CDR2: DFQATT, SNEGSKA (reference sequence). The CDR3 spans 13 residues. Written as DNA, the CDR3 is TGCAGTGTGAGGGGGAGCTCCTACAATGAGCAGTTCTTC. This gives the protein CSVRGSSYNEQFF.

There are many counts of this clonotype. The gene calls are TRBV7-2 and TRBJ1-6, with 9 bases matching TRBD1. Trimming cost V 5 bases and J 6 bases; bases outside gene matches: 5. The CDR3 totals 15 residues. Germline V gene data show CDR1 as SGHTA and CDR2 as FQGNSA. The CDR3 DNA reads as TGTGCCAGCAGCGGACAGGGGTATGGTAATTCACCCCTCCACTTT. Translation gives CASSGQGYGNSPLHF.

This clonotype came up a few times. This chain connects TRBV12-3 or TRBV12-4 to TRBJ1-2; 7 bases agree with TRBD1. CDR3 length: 15 residues. The J segment lost 3 bases and the V segment lost 5 bases, leaving 9 bases of the junction unmatched. The CDR3 spells CASSPRQGRDYGYTF. The CDR3 DNA follows: TGTGCCAGCAGTCCAAGACAGGGACGGGACTATGGCTACACCTTC.

This clonotype was seen many times. The V gene is TRBV7-2, the J gene TRBJ1-2, with TRBD1 matching over 8 bases. This CDR3 region has 15 residues. Germline CDR1 reads SGHTA; CDR2 reads FQGNSA. Trimming cost V 4 bases and J 6 bases; bases outside gene matches: 10. The CDR3 is CASSSRTGRVHGYTF. Written as DNA, the CDR3 is TGTGCCAGCAGCTCTCGGACAGGGAGGGTCCATGGCTACACCTTC. The full variable domain, rest sourced from reference TRBV7-2 and TRBJ1-2, is GAGVSQSPSNKVTEKGKDVELRCDPISGHTALYWYRQSLGQGLEFLIYFQGNSAPDKSGLPSDRFSAERTGGSVSTLTIQRTQQEDSAVYLCASSSRTGRVHGYTFGSGTRLTVV.

The rearrangement links TRBV3-1 to TRBJ1-2; no clear D. The CDR3 has 14 amino acids. With 0 bases removed from V and 8 bases from J, the gap between germline ends came to 13 bases. Germline values: CDR1 LGHDT, CDR2 YNNKEL (reference sequence). For the CDR3, the DNA is TGTGCCAGCAGCCAAGATGGGAGGTCGGGGGGCTACACCTTC. Protein product: CASSQDGRSGGYTF.

This clonotype has at least ten counts. The V gene is TRBV12-3 or TRBV12-4, the J gene TRBJ1-3; 7 positions agree with TRBD1. The ends lost 5 bases at V and 6 bases at J; junction bases unmatched: 7. The CDR3 extends over 14 amino acids. The CDR3 DNA reads TGTGCCAGCAGTCCGGGACAGCGATTAAACACCATATATTTT. Residues: CASSPGQRLNTIYF.

A few counts support this clonotype. V usage is TRBV20-1 and J usage is TRBJ1-1; tentatively, D is TRBD1 (5 bases). V shed 6 bases and J shed 5 bases, with 16 bases lying between them. Germline V gene sequence: CDR1 DFQATT, CDR2 SNEGSKA (reference sequence). The CDR3 has 13 amino acids. CDR3 protein: CSADGQGDTEAFF. CDR3 bases: TGCAGTGCGGATGGGCAGGGAGATACTGAAGCTTTCTTT.

The table lists this clonotype with many counts. The rearrangement joins TRBV18 to TRBJ2-6; maybe TRBD2 (6 bases). Germline assignment: CDR1 KGHSH and CDR2 LQKENI. CDR3 length equals 17 residues. V was cut by 2 bases and J by 0 bases, with 11 bases left in between. CDR3 sequence (DNA): TGTGCCAGCTCACCAGTGCTCGGGAGCTCTGGGGCCAACGTCCTGACTTTC. Protein product: CASSPVLGSSGANVLTF.

The J gene is TRBJ2-1, the V gene TRBV6-1; 9 nucleotides agree with TRBD2. The CDR3 contains 17 residues. V was pared by 7 bases and J by 8 bases, with 18 bases of the junction left unmatched. CDR1 is MNHNS, CDR2 SASEGT, per germline. For the CDR3, the DNA is TGTGCCAGCACTGAGACCGGGGGTCTAGCGGGGTGGCATGAGCAGTTCTTC. Its translation is CASTETGGLAGWHEQFF.

Many counts were recorded for this clonotype. The chain links TRBV7-2 to TRBJ2-7; no clear D gene. The CDR3 length is 13 residues. Germline V gene sequence: CDR1 SGHTA, CDR2 FQGNSA. V lost 3 bases to trimming and J lost 3 bases, with 9 bases between them. CDR3 nucleotides: TGTGCCAGCAGCTTTAGGCTTTTCTACGAGCAGTACTTC. Its translation is CASSFRLFYEQYF. Combining the CDR3 with reference TRBV7-2 and TRBJ2-7 gives the whole variable domain GAGVSQSPSNKVTEKGKDVELRCDPISGHTALYWYRQSLGQGLEFLIYFQGNSAPDKSGLPSDRFSAERTGGSVSTLTIQRTQQEDSAVYLCASSFRLFYEQYFGPGTRLTVT.

Of note for this clonotype: Possible read error: a much larger clone is one base away. The chain recombines TRBV7-2 with TRBJ1-1; the D is unclear. Per the germline V gene, CDR1 is SGHTA and CDR2 is FQGNSA. The ends were cut back, 5 bases at V and 6 bases at J, with 16 bases in the middle. The CDR3 is 14 amino acids. The CDR3 DNA is TGTGCCAGCAGCCACCGAGGGTTCTCACCTGAAGCTTTCTTT. Translated, it gives CASSHRGFSPEAFF. Full variable domain (rest looked up from reference TRBV7-2 and TRBJ1-1): GAGVSQSPSNKVTEKGKDVELRCDPISGHTALYWYRQSLGQGLEFLIYFQGNSAPDKSGLPSDRFSAERTGGSVSTLTIQRTQQEDSAVYLCASSHRGFSPEAFFGQGTRLTVV.

This clonotype showed up just a few times. The chain is built from TRBV6-5 and TRBJ2-7; D may be TRBD1 or TRBD2 (7 bases each). The CDR3 consists of 16 residues. The V gene's germline CDR1 is MNHEY and CDR2 SVGAGI. V lost 8 bases and J lost 1, with 21 bases in between. In DNA, the CDR3 is TGTGCCAGCGGTGGGACAGCGGGATTATTGTCCTACGAGCAGTACTTC. As protein: CASGGTAGLLSYEQYF.

This clonotype was observed once. Just one base apart from a much larger clone, this may be a read error. This chain joins TRBV12-3 or TRBV12-4 and TRBJ1-5, with D maybe TRBD1 (5 bases). V was cut by 2 bases and J by 6 bases, with 11 bases left in between. This CDR3 has 14 amino acids. The CDR3 nucleotides read TGTGCCAGCAGTTTATCAGGGAGAGCTCAGCCCCAGCATTTT. Protein: CASSLSGRAQPQHF.

This clonotype was detected many times. The V gene is TRBV7-6, the J gene TRBJ1-2, with a tentative D call TRBD1 (5 bases). V lost 5 bases to trimming and J lost 6 bases, with 16 bases between them. The germline V gene encodes CDR1 SGHVS and CDR2 FNYEAQ. CDR3 length: 14 residues. CDR3 sequence: CASSPLIGAHGYTF. The CDR3 bases are TGTGCCAGCAGCCCCCTGATCGGGGCGCATGGCTACACCTTC.

This clonotype has at least ten counts. This rearrangement joins TRBV7-2 to TRBJ2-1; TRBD2 matches at 8 bases. Trimming cost V 2 bases and J 7 bases; bases outside gene matches: 7. This CDR3 comprises 15 residues. From germline, CDR1 is SGHTA and CDR2 FQGNSA. CDR3 amino acids: CASSLTGGPRNEQFF. The CDR3 region has the DNA TGTGCCAGCAGCTTAACGGGGGGGCCGAGGAATGAGCAGTTCTTC.

This clonotype was detected many times. The chain uses TRBV12-3 or TRBV12-4 and TRBJ1-5; D might be TRBD1 (5 bases). The CDR3 consists of 13 residues. V lost 4 bases and J 3 bases, leaving 7 bases between the germline ends. CDR3 DNA: TGTGCCAGCAGTTCCAGGGACAATCAGCCCCAGCATTTT. Protein: CASSSRDNQPQHF.

This chain connects TRBV19 to TRBJ1-3; D gene ambiguous. Germline V gene data show CDR1 as LNHDA and CDR2 as SQIVND (reference sequence). V was pared by 5 bases and J by 0 bases, with 17 bases between. This CDR3 contains 17 residues. CDR3 sequence: CASSGRVVAGSGNTIYF. The DNA of the CDR3 is TGTGCCAGTAGTGGACGTGTTGTGGCGGGCTCTGGAAACACCATATATTTT.